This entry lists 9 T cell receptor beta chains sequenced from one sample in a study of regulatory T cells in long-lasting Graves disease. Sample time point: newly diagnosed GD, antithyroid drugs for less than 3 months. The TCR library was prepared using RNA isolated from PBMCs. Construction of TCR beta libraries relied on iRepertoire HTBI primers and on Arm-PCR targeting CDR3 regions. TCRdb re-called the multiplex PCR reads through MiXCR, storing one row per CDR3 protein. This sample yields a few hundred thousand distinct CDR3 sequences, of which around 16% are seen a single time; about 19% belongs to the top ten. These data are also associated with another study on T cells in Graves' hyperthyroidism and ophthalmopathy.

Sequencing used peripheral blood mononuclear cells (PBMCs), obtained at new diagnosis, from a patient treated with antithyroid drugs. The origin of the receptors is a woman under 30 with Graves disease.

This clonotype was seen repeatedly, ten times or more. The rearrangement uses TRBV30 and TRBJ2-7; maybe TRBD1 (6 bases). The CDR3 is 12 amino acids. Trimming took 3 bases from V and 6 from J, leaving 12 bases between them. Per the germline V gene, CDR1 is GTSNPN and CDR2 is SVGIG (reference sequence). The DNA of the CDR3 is TGTGCCTGGAGAGGGGGATCGGGCGAGCAGTACTTC. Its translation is CAWRGGSGEQYF.

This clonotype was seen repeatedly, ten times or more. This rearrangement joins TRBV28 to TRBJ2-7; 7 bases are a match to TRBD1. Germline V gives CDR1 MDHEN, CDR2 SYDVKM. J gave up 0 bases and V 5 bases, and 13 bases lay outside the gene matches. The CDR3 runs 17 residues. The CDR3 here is CASSPTRGRGSSYEQYF. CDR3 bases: TGTGCCAGCAGTCCCACCCGTGGCAGGGGGAGCTCCTACGAGCAGTACTTC.

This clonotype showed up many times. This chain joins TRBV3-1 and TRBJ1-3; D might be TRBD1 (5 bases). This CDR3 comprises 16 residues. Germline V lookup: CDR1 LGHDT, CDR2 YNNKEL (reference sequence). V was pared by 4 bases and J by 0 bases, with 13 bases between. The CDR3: CASSPPGLNSGNTIYF. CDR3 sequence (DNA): TGTGCCAGCAGCCCCCCGGGGCTTAACTCTGGAAACACCATATATTTT.

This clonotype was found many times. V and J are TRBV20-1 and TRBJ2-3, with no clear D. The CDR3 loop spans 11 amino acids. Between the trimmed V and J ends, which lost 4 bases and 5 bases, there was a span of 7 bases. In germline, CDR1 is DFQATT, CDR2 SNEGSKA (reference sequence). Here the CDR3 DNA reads TGCAGTGCTACCGGGCTAGATACGCAGTATTTT. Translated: CSATGLDTQYF.

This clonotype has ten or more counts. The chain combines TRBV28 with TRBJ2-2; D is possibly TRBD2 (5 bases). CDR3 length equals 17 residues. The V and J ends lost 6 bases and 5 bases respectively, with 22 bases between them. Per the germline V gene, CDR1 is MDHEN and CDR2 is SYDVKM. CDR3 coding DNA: TGTGCCAGCAGACTTGGTCTGATAGCTAGCATTACCGGGGAGCTGTTTTTT. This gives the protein CASRLGLIASITGELFF.

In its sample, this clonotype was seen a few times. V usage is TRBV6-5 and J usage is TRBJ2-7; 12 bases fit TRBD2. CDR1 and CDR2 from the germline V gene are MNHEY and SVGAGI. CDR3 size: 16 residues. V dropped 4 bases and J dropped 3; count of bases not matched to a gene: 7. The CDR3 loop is CASSLTLAGGSYEQYF. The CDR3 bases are TGTGCCAGCAGTTTGACACTAGCGGGAGGCAGCTACGAGCAGTACTTC.

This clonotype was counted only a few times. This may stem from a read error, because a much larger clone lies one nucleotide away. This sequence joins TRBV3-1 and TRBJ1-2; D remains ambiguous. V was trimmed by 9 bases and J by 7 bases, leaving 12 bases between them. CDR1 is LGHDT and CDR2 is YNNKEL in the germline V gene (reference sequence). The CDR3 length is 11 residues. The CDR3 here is CASEDICGYTF. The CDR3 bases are TGTGCCAGTGAAGACATCTGTGGCTACACCTTC.

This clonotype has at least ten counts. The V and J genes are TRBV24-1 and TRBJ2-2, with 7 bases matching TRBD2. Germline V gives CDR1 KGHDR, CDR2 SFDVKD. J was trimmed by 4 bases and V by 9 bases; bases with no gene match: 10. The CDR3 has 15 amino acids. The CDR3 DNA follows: TGTGCCACCTCGTGGGGTGGCGGGGGCACCGGGGAGCTGTTTTTT. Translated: CATSWGGGGTGELFF.

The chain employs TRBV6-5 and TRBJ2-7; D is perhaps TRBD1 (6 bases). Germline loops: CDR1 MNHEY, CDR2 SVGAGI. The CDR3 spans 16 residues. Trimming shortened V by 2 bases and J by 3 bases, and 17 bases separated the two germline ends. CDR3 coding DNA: TGTGCCAGCAGTTACAAAGCACCGGGACACCTCTACGAGCAGTACTTC. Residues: CASSYKAPGHLYEQYF.